These T cell receptor beta chains were read from a single sample in a study of cytomegalovirus exposure and HLA in healthy donors. Data came from immunoSEQ multiplex PCR; TCRdb stores just in-frame clones and leaves some out. The table lists around 150,000 clones, 79% of them singletons. Sequencing was performed on PBMCs. The receptor set was obtained from a man aged 40-49 years in good health and CMV-seronegative. Both conserved end residues are part of each CDR3. Each record gives: J gene, CDR3 length, V gene, clone size, D gene, CDR3 DNA, CDR3 protein. D genes are given only for firm matches. Part of the rows lack a size; the others show once, few, many or a class for expanded clones.

TRBJ2-6 16 TRBV5-4 once TRBD2 TGTGCCAGCAGCTTTGGGGGAGGGGCTGGGGCCAACGTCCTGACTTTC CASSFGGGAGANVLTF
TRBJ2-1 13 TRBV4-2 NA TRBD2 TGTGCCAGCAGCCAGGAGACTAGCGGGGAGCAGTTCTTC CASSQETSGEQFF
TRBJ2-7 17 TRBV5-1 NA TRBD2 TGCGCCAGCAGCTTTCCGGGACTAGCGGGAGGGAAGTACGAGCAGTACTTC CASSFPGLAGGKYEQYF
TRBJ2-1 15 TRBV19 NA NA TGTGCCAGTAGTATTGCGGAGCTAGCCCACAATGAGCAGTTCTTC CASSIAELAHNEQFF
TRBJ2-7 13 TRBV18 NA TRBD2 TGTGCCAGCCCCGCCGGGGGGTCCTACGAGCAGTACTTC CASPAGGSYEQYF
TRBJ1-5 16 TRBV4-2 NA NA TGTGCCAGCAGCCAAGCCTTTAGGGGGGGTGATCAGCCCCAGCATTTT CASSQAFRGGDQPQHF
TRBJ1-1 15 TRBV6-1 NA TRBD1 TGTGCCAGCAGTCCGTGGGACAGGGCGGGCACTGAAGCTTTCTTT CASSPWDRAGTEAFF
TRBJ2-3 17 TRBV6-1 once TRBD2 TGTGCCAGCAGTGTCAACATTAAAGGCGCGGGGGTAGATACGCAGTATTTT CASSVNIKGAGVDTQYF
TRBJ2-3 15 TRBV13 NA NA TGTGCCAGCAGCTTAGTCAGGGAACGGTGGAATACGCAGTATTTT CASSLVRERWNTQYF
TRBJ2-7 14 TRBV5-4 once TRBD1 TGTGCCAGCAGCTCTCGGGACAGTGGAGGTGAGCAGTACTTC CASSSRDSGGEQYF
TRBJ2-3 16 TRBV28 few TRBD2 TGTGCCAGCAGTCCCACGACGGGACTATACACAGATACGCAGTATTTT CASSPTTGLYTDTQYF
TRBJ1-5 13 TRBV6-5 NA NA TGTGCCACGAAGAGAACAGTTGAACAGCCCCAGCATTTT CATKRTVEQPQHF
TRBJ1-2 14 TRBV5-1 NA NA TGCGCCAGCAGCTTGGCCCTCGGGACACCTGGCTACACCTTC CASSLALGTPGYTF
TRBJ1-4 14 TRBV10-3 NA TRBD1 TGTGCCATCAGGAAGACAGGGGATACTGAAAAACTGTTTTTT CAIRKTGDTEKLFF
TRBJ2-4 12 TRBV7-8 NA NA TGTGCCAGCAGCTTTAGTCAGGGGGGTAAGTACTTC CASSFSQGGKYF
TRBJ1-2 12 TRBV29-1 NA NA TGCAGCGTTAATCAGGGCTATTATGGCTACACCTTC CSVNQGYYGYTF
TRBJ2-2 16 TRBV18 NA NA TGTGCCAGCTCACGCGGTGCGACCGCGAACACCGGGGAGCTGTTTTTT CASSRGATANTGELFF
TRBJ1-1 14 TRBV5-5 NA NA TGTGCCAGCAGCTTGTTACGGGGAAGTCTTGAAGCTTTCTTT CASSLLRGSLEAFF
TRBJ2-3 12 TRBV2 NA NA TGTGCCAGCAGCCTCACTTCAGATACGCAGTATTTT CASSLTSDTQYF
TRBJ2-7 15 TRBV4-2 NA TRBD1 TGTGCCAGCACCCCAGGGGGCGCGACGGTGGGGGAGCAGTACTTC CASTPGGATVGEQYF
TRBJ2-3 16 TRBV2 few NA TGTGCCAGCAGGGCCTCCGGGACACGAAGCACAGATACGCAGTATTTT CASRASGTRSTDTQYF
TRBJ2-3 15 TRBV18 NA TRBD2 TGTGCCAGCTCACCCTCGACTAGCGCCACAGATACGCAGTATTTT CASSPSTSATDTQYF
TRBJ2-2 15 TRBV6-5 NA NA TGTGCCAGCAGTTACTCAGGGAGGAACACCGGGGAGCTGTTTTTT CASSYSGRNTGELFF
TRBJ2-7 15 TRBV5-1 NA NA TGCGCCAGCAGTCCTACGACAGCAAGCTCCTACGAGCAGTACTTC CASSPTTASSYEQYF
TRBJ2-1 14 TRBV5-1 NA TRBD1 TGCGCCAGCAGCTACGACAGGGGAACTAGTGAGCAGTTCTTC CASSYDRGTSEQFF
TRBJ2-7 15 TRBV28 NA TRBD1 TGTGCCAGCACCTTGGGAGGGACAGGGGGAGCCGAGCAGTACTTC CASTLGGTGGAEQYF
TRBJ2-5 16 TRBV7-9 NA NA TGTTCCAGCAGCCCTGGGGGCCCTCGAAGGCAAGAGACCCAGTACTTC CSSSPGGPRRQETQYF
TRBJ2-7 15 TRBV6-5 NA NA TGTGCCAGCAGTTTCAACAGGGTGGGGAGCTACGAGCAGTACTTC CASSFNRVGSYEQYF
TRBJ1-4 16 TRBV21-1 NA NA TGTGCCAGCAGCACGTCCTCAGCAGGACTTAGGGAAAAACTGTTTTTT CASSTSSAGLREKLFF
TRBJ2-5 14 TRBV9 NA NA TGTGCCAGCAGCGTAGATGGCGGGACGAAGACCCAGTACTTC CASSVDGGTKTQYF
TRBJ2-2 13 TRBV29-1 NA TRBD1 TGCAGCGTTGAGAAACAGGGGGCCGGGGAGCTGTTTTTT CSVEKQGAGELFF
TRBJ2-3 13 TRBV25-1 NA NA TGTGCCAGCAGCCGGACAAACGCAGATACGCAGTATTTT CASSRTNADTQYF
TRBJ2-1 17 TRBV5-4 NA TRBD2 TGTGCCAGCAGCCCGGCCCTGGGTACTAGCGGCTACAATGAGCAGTTCTTC CASSPALGTSGYNEQFF
TRBJ1-5 15 TRBV5-1 NA NA TGCGCCAGCAGCTCAGGACTGGAGGCAAATCAGCCCCAGCATTTT CASSSGLEANQPQHF